These T cell receptor beta chains were read from a single sample in a study of cytomegalovirus exposure and HLA in healthy donors. Sequencing used immunoSEQ multiplex PCR; TCRdb keeps in-frame clones, though not all of them. The sample lists 140,000 or so clones; 65% to 90% were seen once. The sample was PBMCs. These receptors came from a female donor in good health and CMV-seronegative. Each CDR3 is given with its conserved first and last residue. The D gene is left open where the match is weak. Not every row has a clone size; where given, it reads once, few, many or a size class.

v_call: TRBV11-1; j_call: TRBJ1-1; clone_size: NA; d_call: TRBD1; cdr3_aa: CASSLVGGGTEAFF; cdr3_nt: TGTGCCAGCAGCTTAGTAGGGGGCGGCACTGAAGCTTTCTTT
v_call: TRBV25-1; j_call: TRBJ1-2; clone_size: NA; d_call: NA; cdr3_aa: CASSEYRPELYGYTF; cdr3_nt: TGTGCCAGCAGTGAATATCGTCCGGAGCTCTATGGCTACACCTTC
v_call: TRBV5-1; j_call: TRBJ1-4; clone_size: NA; d_call: TRBD1; cdr3_aa: CASSRQGSSTNEKLFF; cdr3_nt: TGCGCCAGCAGCCGACAGGGGTCCTCAACTAATGAAAAACTGTTTTTT
v_call: TRBV19; j_call: TRBJ1-2; clone_size: NA; d_call: TRBD1; cdr3_aa: CASSPTGTGEAGGYTF; cdr3_nt: TGTGCCAGTAGTCCTACGGGGACAGGGGAAGCAGGTGGCTACACCTTC
v_call: TRBV19; j_call: TRBJ2-7; clone_size: once; d_call: NA; cdr3_aa: CASSKTEYEQYF; cdr3_nt: TGTGCCAGTAGTAAGACAGAGTACGAGCAGTACTTC
v_call: TRBV28; j_call: TRBJ2-3; clone_size: once; d_call: NA; cdr3_aa: CASSQWERPPDTQYF; cdr3_nt: TGTGCCAGCAGTCAATGGGAGCGACCCCCAGATACGCAGTATTTT
v_call: TRBV10-3; j_call: TRBJ2-7; clone_size: NA; d_call: NA; cdr3_aa: CAISGQAKTYEQYF; cdr3_nt: TGTGCCATCAGTGGGCAGGCGAAAACCTACGAGCAGTACTTC
v_call: TRBV4-2; j_call: TRBJ1-6; clone_size: NA; d_call: NA; cdr3_aa: CASSQPSGADNSPLHF; cdr3_nt: TGTGCCAGCAGCCAACCCTCAGGGGCGGATAATTCACCCCTCCACTTT
v_call: TRBV11-3; j_call: TRBJ2-1; clone_size: NA; d_call: TRBD2; cdr3_aa: CASSLGLAGYNEQFF; cdr3_nt: TGTGCCAGCAGCTTGGGACTAGCGGGATACAATGAGCAGTTCTTC
v_call: TRBV30; j_call: TRBJ2-7; clone_size: NA; d_call: NA; cdr3_aa: CAWSVRWNTYEQYF; cdr3_nt: TGTGCCTGGAGTGTGAGGTGGAACACCTACGAGCAGTACTTC
v_call: TRBV7-9; j_call: TRBJ2-1; clone_size: NA; d_call: NA; cdr3_aa: CASSSPPNGRELGNEQFF; cdr3_nt: TGTGCCAGCAGCTCCCCCCCAAATGGGCGGGAACTGGGGAATGAGCAGTTCTTC
v_call: TRBV10-1; j_call: TRBJ2-7; clone_size: NA; d_call: NA; cdr3_aa: CASRPGWGTYEQYF; cdr3_nt: TGCGCCAGCAGGCCGGGATGGGGAACCTACGAGCAGTACTTC
v_call: TRBV5-1; j_call: TRBJ2-2; clone_size: NA; d_call: TRBD2; cdr3_aa: CASSPTSGATGELFF; cdr3_nt: TGCGCCAGCAGCCCGACTAGCGGGGCAACCGGGGAGCTGTTTTTT
v_call: TRBV4-1; j_call: TRBJ2-2; clone_size: few; d_call: NA; cdr3_aa: CASRPTGSGELFF; cdr3_nt: TGCGCCAGCAGGCCCACAGGGAGCGGGGAGCTGTTTTTT
v_call: TRBV6-1; j_call: TRBJ2-7; clone_size: NA; d_call: TRBD2; cdr3_aa: CASSEALAGSYEQYF; cdr3_nt: TGTGCCAGCAGTGAAGCGCTAGCGGGCTCCTACGAGCAGTACTTC
v_call: TRBV6-5; j_call: TRBJ1-2; clone_size: NA; d_call: NA; cdr3_aa: CASRQGQYGYTF; cdr3_nt: TGTGCCAGCAGGCAGGGACAATATGGCTACACCTTC
v_call: TRBV19; j_call: TRBJ1-1; clone_size: NA; d_call: TRBD1; cdr3_aa: CASSIGDRGLTEAFF; cdr3_nt: TGTGCCAGTAGTATTGGGGACAGGGGTCTCACTGAAGCTTTCTTT
v_call: TRBV6-1; j_call: TRBJ1-2; clone_size: NA; d_call: NA; cdr3_aa: CASSATEANYGYTF; cdr3_nt: TGTGCCAGCAGTGCGACAGAAGCTAACTATGGCTACACCTTC
v_call: TRBV28; j_call: TRBJ2-7; clone_size: NA; d_call: NA; cdr3_aa: CASSSPYPQGTYEQYF; cdr3_nt: TGTGCCAGCAGTTCCCCTTACCCCCAGGGTACCTACGAGCAGTACTTC
v_call: TRBV18; j_call: TRBJ2-7; clone_size: NA; d_call: TRBD2; cdr3_aa: CASSPQQAAGDYEQYF; cdr3_nt: TGTGCCAGCTCACCACAACAGGCAGCGGGAGACTACGAGCAGTACTTC
v_call: TRBV5-1; j_call: TRBJ2-1; clone_size: NA; d_call: TRBD2; cdr3_aa: CASSLAFSGNNEQFF; cdr3_nt: TGCGCCAGCAGCTTGGCCTTTAGCGGGAACAATGAGCAGTTCTTC
v_call: TRBV5-1; j_call: TRBJ2-3; clone_size: NA; d_call: TRBD2; cdr3_aa: CASRVSWRAGTDTQYF; cdr3_nt: TGCGCCAGCAGGGTCAGTTGGCGAGCGGGAACAGATACGCAGTATTTT
v_call: TRBV6-5; j_call: TRBJ2-3; clone_size: NA; d_call: TRBD1; cdr3_aa: CASSPGQGGTDTQYF; cdr3_nt: TGTGCCAGCAGTCCGGGACAGGGAGGCACAGATACGCAGTATTTT
v_call: TRBV27; j_call: TRBJ2-1; clone_size: NA; d_call: TRBD2; cdr3_aa: CASSSRTSGRAYNEQFF; cdr3_nt: TGTGCCAGCAGTTCAAGGACTAGCGGGAGGGCCTACAATGAGCAGTTCTTC
v_call: TRBV9; j_call: TRBJ2-5; clone_size: NA; d_call: TRBD1; cdr3_aa: CASSVGQGAQETQYF; cdr3_nt: TGTGCCAGCAGCGTAGGGCAGGGGGCTCAAGAGACCCAGTACTTC
v_call: TRBV18; j_call: TRBJ2-7; clone_size: NA; d_call: TRBD2; cdr3_aa: CASSPPRAGDSAGEQYF; cdr3_nt: TGTGCCAGCTCACCACCGAGAGCGGGAGACTCCGCCGGCGAGCAGTACTTC